The entry below describes one T cell receptor (beta chain). Germline V CDR1 and CDR2: SGHAT, FQNNGV. Deletions cut 2 bases from V and 5 bases from J, with 15 bases between. The CDR3 is 15 amino acids. The sample is drawn from a study of blood T cell repertoires in COVID-19. Generated by immunoSEQ multiplex PCR, the TCRdb table keeps only in-frame clones and is missing some. The sample gives 320,000 or so clones, roughly 87% of which show up once; roughly 0.94% is in the top ten. V usage is TRBV11-2 and J usage is TRBJ1-2; no clear D. The clonotype was recovered from a young woman who had recovered from COVID-19. Source material: PBMCs or T cells enriched from blood (not recorded which). CDR3 loop: CASSLSRGRGYGYTF. CDR3 nucleotide sequence: TGTGCCAGCAGCTTATCCCGAGGGAGAGGGTATGGCTACACCTTC.